What follows is one T cell receptor beta chain and its context. V lost 11 bases and J lost 3; bases outside the gene matches: 11. There are 15 residues in the CDR3. Germline V gene sequence: CDR1 MDHEN, CDR2 SYDVKM. In the authors' methods: ImmunoSEQ only sent back junction sequences with no quality scores, so filtering was done differently. Assay: immunoSEQ multiplex PCR; the TCRdb copy retains only in-frame clones and omits some. For V, J and clone size, that table is used; D and trimming come from the DNA. The sample lists about 560,000 clones; around three quarters were seen once. Recent acute infections and vaccinations were absent in the healthy HIV-negative adult donors. Among the donors, all were Caucasian adults who lived in Nashville, Tennessee. The sample is drawn from a study of shared clonotypes between healthy human individuals.

Sequenced: PBMCs. The TCR comes from a woman in her 40s in good health. Some clones in this sample may be carry-over from other donors' samples. The V call is TRBV28, the J call TRBJ1-5; 9 nucleotides match TRBD1. CDR3 DNA sequence: TGTGCCGGGGGCAGGACAGGGGAACCCAATCAGCCCCAGCATTTT. It specifies CAGGRTGEPNQPQHF.